This T cell receptor (beta chain) was sequenced for a study of T cell responses to AZD1222 COVID-19 vaccine. General observations from the study: Increases in Spike-specific TCR breadth and depth were seen after two AZD1222 doses. The donor group comprised mostly white British people and more females; the analysis possibly underestimated clonal diversity. The study identified only five to seven AZD1222 recipients as seropositive at baseline.

Only in-frame clones appear in the TCRdb table, and some are missing; sequencing was by immunoSEQ multiplex PCR. The sample shows about 88,000 clones, roughly nine tenths of them seen only once. The ends were cut back, 1 base at V and 2 bases at J, with 2 bases in the middle. CDR1 and CDR2 (germline): SGHAT, FQNNGV. The CDR3 is 12 residues long. As for this clone: What it binds is not known.

The specimen was peripheral blood, collected 28 days after the second AZD1222 dose. The chain joins TRBV11-2 to TRBJ2-5; no definite D call. The source is an adult who received the AZD1222 COVID-19 vaccine. CDR3 sequence: CASSLAQETQYF. Here the CDR3 DNA reads TGTGCCAGCAGCTTAGCACAAGAGACCCAGTACTTC.